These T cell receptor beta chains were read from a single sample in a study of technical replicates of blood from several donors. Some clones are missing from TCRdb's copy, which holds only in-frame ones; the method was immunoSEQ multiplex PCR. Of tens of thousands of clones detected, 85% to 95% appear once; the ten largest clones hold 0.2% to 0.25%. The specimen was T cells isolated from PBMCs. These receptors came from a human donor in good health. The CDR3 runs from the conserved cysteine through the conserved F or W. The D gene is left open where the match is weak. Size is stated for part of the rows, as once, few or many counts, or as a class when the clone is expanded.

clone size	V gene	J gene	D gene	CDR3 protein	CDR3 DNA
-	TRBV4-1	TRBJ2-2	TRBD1	CASSHRQGRRDNTGELFF	TGCGCCAGCAGCCATAGACAGGGGCGCCGGGATAACACCGGGGAGCTGTTTTTT
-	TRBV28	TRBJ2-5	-	CASMRAQETQYF	TGTGCCAGCATGCGTGCCCAAGAGACCCAGTACTTC
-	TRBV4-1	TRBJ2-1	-	CASSQRLNEQFF	TGCGCCAGCAGCCAAAGACTCAATGAGCAGTTCTTC
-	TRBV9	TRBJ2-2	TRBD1	CASSAQGAGTGELFF	TGTGCCAGCAGCGCACAGGGGGCCGGCACCGGGGAGCTGTTTTTT
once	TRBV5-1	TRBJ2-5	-	CASSAGSGETQYF	TGCGCCAGCAGCGCCGGGAGCGGGGAGACCCAGTACTTC
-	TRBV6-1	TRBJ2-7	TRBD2	CASSGREFGYEQYF	TGTGCCAGCAGTGGGCGGGAGTTCGGCTACGAGCAGTACTTC
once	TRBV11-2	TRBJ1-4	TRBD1	CASSSIPPGQGTSEKLFF	TGTGCCAGCAGCTCCATACCTCCGGGACAGGGCACGAGTGAAAAACTGTTTTTT
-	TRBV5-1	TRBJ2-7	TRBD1	CASSLGQGAGHEQYF	TGCGCCAGCAGCTTGGGACAGGGAGCCGGTCACGAGCAGTACTTC
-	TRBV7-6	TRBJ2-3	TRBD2	CASSQHRRGESTDTQYF	TGTGCCAGCAGCCAGCACCGGCGGGGGGAAAGCACAGATACGCAGTATTTT
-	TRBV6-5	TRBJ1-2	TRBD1	CASKGQIAYNYGYTF	TGTGCCAGCAAGGGACAGATTGCCTATAACTATGGCTACACCTTC
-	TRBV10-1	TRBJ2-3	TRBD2	CASSEAGETDTQYF	TGCGCCAGCAGTGAGGCGGGAGAGACAGATACGCAGTATTTT
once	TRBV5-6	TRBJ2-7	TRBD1	CASSTSGQALYEQYF	TGTGCCAGCAGTACCTCGGGACAGGCCCTCTACGAGCAGTACTTC
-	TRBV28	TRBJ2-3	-	CASSLTGVNTDTQYF	TGTGCCAGCAGTTTAACGGGGGTTAACACAGATACGCAGTATTTT
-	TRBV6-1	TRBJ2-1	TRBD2	CASSETSGDNEQFF	TGTGCCAGCAGTGAGACTAGCGGGGACAATGAGCAGTTCTTC
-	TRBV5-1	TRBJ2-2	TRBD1	CASSLAVRQGVGELFF	TGCGCCAGCAGCTTGGCCGTAAGACAGGGGGTCGGGGAGCTGTTTTTT
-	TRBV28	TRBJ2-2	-	CAIPGASNTGELFF	TGTGCCATCCCGGGAGCTTCGAACACCGGGGAGCTGTTTTTT
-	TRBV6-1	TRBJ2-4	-	CASSESPSLNIQYF	TGTGCCAGCAGTGAATCTCCTAGCTTAAACATTCAGTACTTC
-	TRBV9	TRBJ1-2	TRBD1	CASSGAGDRGIAYGYTF	TGTGCCAGCAGCGGCGCCGGGGACAGGGGAATTGCCTATGGCTACACCTTC
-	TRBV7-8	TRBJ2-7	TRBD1	CASSFMGTGQAEQYF	TGTGCCAGCAGCTTCATGGGGACAGGGCAGGCCGAGCAGTACTTC
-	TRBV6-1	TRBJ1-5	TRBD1	CASSEKPWDREFDQPQHF	TGTGCCAGCAGTGAAAAACCCTGGGACAGGGAATTCGATCAGCCCCAGCATTTT
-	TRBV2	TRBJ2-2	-	CASRGTSTNTGELFF	TGTGCCAGCAGAGGTACTAGCACGAACACCGGGGAGCTGTTTTTT
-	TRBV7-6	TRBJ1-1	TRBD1	CASSAPGQGSTEAFF	TGTGCCAGCAGCGCCCCGGGACAGGGTTCCACTGAAGCTTTCTTT
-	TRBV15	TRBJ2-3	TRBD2	CATAGGQADTQYF	TGTGCCACCGCGGGAGGGCAGGCAGATACGCAGTATTTT
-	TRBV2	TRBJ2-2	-	CASKLFVGGTPGELFF	TGTGCCAGCAAATTATTTGTCGGGGGAACCCCCGGGGAGCTGTTTTTT
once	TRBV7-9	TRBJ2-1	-	CASSLVRSGEQFF	TGTGCCAGCAGCTTAGTTCGGTCTGGTGAGCAGTTCTTC
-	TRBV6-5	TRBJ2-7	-	CASSIAEGFSYEQYF	TGTGCCAGCAGCATCGCTGAGGGATTCTCCTACGAGCAGTACTTC
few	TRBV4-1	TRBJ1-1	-	CASSYGQPNTEAFF	TGCGCCAGCAGCTATGGACAGCCAAACACTGAAGCTTTCTTT
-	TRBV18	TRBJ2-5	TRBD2	CASSPPGLADQETQYF	TGTGCCAGCTCACCACCGGGACTAGCGGATCAAGAGACCCAGTACTTC
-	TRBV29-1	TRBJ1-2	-	CSVELTGVYGYTF	TGCAGCGTTGAGCTGACAGGAGTCTATGGCTACACCTTC
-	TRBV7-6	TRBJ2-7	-	CASTSNPSDEQYF	TGTGCCAGCACCTCCAACCCTTCGGACGAGCAGTACTTC
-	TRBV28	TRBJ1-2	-	CASSLLTDNYGYTF	TGTGCCAGCAGTTTACTGACAGATAACTATGGCTACACCTTC
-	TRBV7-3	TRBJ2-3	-	CASSHSGDTQYF	TGTGCCAGCAGCCACAGCGGGGATACGCAGTATTTT
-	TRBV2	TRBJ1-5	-	CASSEEEGYQPQHF	TGTGCCAGCAGTGAAGAAGAGGGCTATCAGCCCCAGCATTTT
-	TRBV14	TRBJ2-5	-	CASSPRERETQYF	TGTGCCAGCAGCCCGAGAGAAAGAGAGACCCAGTACTTC
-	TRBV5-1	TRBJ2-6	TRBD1	CASSFGTGNVLTF	TGCGCCAGCAGCTTTGGGACAGGGAACGTCCTGACTTTC
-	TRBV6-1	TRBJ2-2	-	CASSEVRPTGELFF	TGTGCCAGCAGTGAGGTCAGGCCTACCGGGGAGCTGTTTTTT
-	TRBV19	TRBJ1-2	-	CASLIQGGYGYTF	TGTGCCAGCCTGATACAGGGTGGATATGGCTACACCTTC
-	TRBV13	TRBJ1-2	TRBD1	CASSSGQGTYGYTF	TGTGCCAGCAGCTCTGGACAGGGAACCTATGGCTACACCTTC
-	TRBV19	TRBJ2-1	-	CASRSTRSYNEQFF	TGTGCCAGTCGATCGACTCGCTCCTACAATGAGCAGTTCTTC
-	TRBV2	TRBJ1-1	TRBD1	CASSFQGQGGTEAFF	TGTGCCAGCTCTTTTCAGGGACAGGGAGGGACTGAAGCTTTCTTT
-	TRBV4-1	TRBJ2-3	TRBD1	CASRDRGNTDTQYF	TGCGCCAGCAGAGACAGGGGGAACACAGATACGCAGTATTTT